These T cell receptor beta chains were read from a single sample in a study of control samples from healthy donors and cancer patients. Sequenced by immunoSEQ multiplex PCR; TCRdb stores in-frame clones only, minus some. The table includes fewer than 200,000 clones, approximately 92% detected once. Sequencing was carried out using blood. The source is a woman in her sixties or seventies in good health. Both conserved end residues are part of each CDR3. Fields, in order: clone size, D gene, J gene, V gene, CDR3 DNA, CDR3 protein. The D gene is left open where the match is weak. Not all rows give a size; the values are once, few, many and, for expanded clones, a class.

-,-,TRBJ1-2,TRBV18,TGTGCCAGCTCACCACCATCGGAGGATGGCTACACCTTC,CASSPPSEDGYTF
-,TRBD2,TRBJ2-1,TRBV4-3,TGCGCCAGCAGCCAGTCTTCCGGGACTAGCGGGGTAATTGAGCAGTTCTTC,CASSQSSGTSGVIEQFF
-,TRBD1,TRBJ1-2,TRBV4-3,TGCGCCAGCAGCCAACTACAGGGGGCGCCCCGAGGCTACACCTTC,CASSQLQGAPRGYTF
-,-,TRBJ1-2,TRBV13,TGTGCCAGCAGCTTAGCATCCGGGGGCGGGGGTAGCGGCTACACCTTC,CASSLASGGGGSGYTF
-,-,TRBJ1-1,TRBV6-2/TRBV6-3,TGTGCCAGCAGTCCCAGGGGGAACACTGAAGCTTTCTTT,CASSPRGNTEAFF
once,-,TRBJ1-2,TRBV4-1,TGCGCCAGCAGCCAGAATCCCACAGAAGGCTATGGCTACACCTTC,CASSQNPTEGYGYTF
-,TRBD2,TRBJ2-3,TRBV7-9,TGTGCCAGCAGCCGCATAGCGGGGGGGATCACAGATACGCAGTATTTT,CASSRIAGGITDTQYF
once,TRBD1,TRBJ1-5,TRBV18,TGTGCCAGCTCACCAGAGGGGGCGAGCAATCAGCCCCAGCATTTT,CASSPEGASNQPQHF
-,-,TRBJ1-2,TRBV2,TGTGCCAGCAGTGACGGATATGGACAAAACTATGGCTACACCTTC,CASSDGYGQNYGYTF
few,-,TRBJ2-3,TRBV5-1,TGCGCCAGCAGCCCGGGACAAGGCACAGATACGCAGTATTTT,CASSPGQGTDTQYF
once,TRBD1,TRBJ2-2,TRBV10-1,TGCGCCAGCAGTCCCGGGACAGGGGGCACCGGGGAGCTGTTTTTT,CASSPGTGGTGELFF
-,TRBD1,TRBJ2-1,TRBV5-6,TGTGCCAGCAGCATATGGACAGGGGTAGGCAATGAGCAGTTCTTC,CASSIWTGVGNEQFF
-,-,TRBJ1-3,TRBV24-1,TGTGCCACCAGTGATCGGGGGGGTTGGTCTGGAAACACCATATATTTT,CATSDRGGWSGNTIYF
-,TRBD1,TRBJ1-3,TRBV7-2,TGTGCCAGCAGCTTACAGGGGGGCTCTGGAAACACCATATATTTT,CASSLQGGSGNTIYF
-,-,TRBJ2-3,TRBV19,TGTGCCAGCGCCACCCCGGTAAATACGCAGTATTTT,CASATPVNTQYF
-,-,TRBJ1-5,TRBV12-2,TGTGCAAGTCTCACAGGGGGCGATGGGCAGCCCCAGCATTTT,CASLTGGDGQPQHF
-,TRBD1,TRBJ1-5,TRBV7-9,TGTGCCAGCAGCTTAGCGAGACAGGGGCATCAGCCCCAGCATTTT,CASSLARQGHQPQHF
-,-,TRBJ1-6,TRBV7-2,TGTGCCAGCAGCCAGGGGAACGATAATTCACCCCTCCACTTT,CASSQGNDNSPLHF
few,TRBD1,TRBJ2-2,TRBV19,TGTGCCAGTAGTATGAACAGGGGCTCCGGGGAGCTGTTTTTT,CASSMNRGSGELFF
-,TRBD2,TRBJ2-1,TRBV5-6,TGTGCCAGCAGCTTTGGTGGGGCGGGAGGGATGTTCTTC,CASSFGGAGGMFF
-,TRBD2,TRBJ2-7,TRBV7-7,TGTGCCAGCAGCCCTACTAGCGAGAGCTACGAGCAGTACTTC,CASSPTSESYEQYF
few,TRBD2,TRBJ2-3,TRBV7-8,TGTGCCAGCAGCGAGCGGACTAGCGGGGGGGCTGGTACGCAGTATTTT,CASSERTSGGAGTQYF
-,-,TRBJ1-4,TRBV19,TGTGCCAGTAGCATGGGAAGTGCAACTAATGAAAAACTGTTTTTT,CASSMGSATNEKLFF
-,-,TRBJ1-2,TRBV19,TGTGCCAGTAGTTTCCCCGGGACCTACACCGGGGGCTACACCTTC,CASSFPGTYTGGYTF
-,-,TRBJ1-4,TRBV2,TGTGCCAGCAGTGAAGCAAGGCAGGGGGAAAAACTGTTTTTT,CASSEARQGEKLFF
-,-,TRBJ2-7,TRBV6-1,TGTGCCAGCAGTGAACTTCCCCAGGGGAACTACGAGCAGTACTTC,CASSELPQGNYEQYF
-,-,TRBJ1-5,TRBV12-1,TGTGCCAGCAGCTTAGACAGGTCCAATCAGCCCCAGCATTTT,CASSLDRSNQPQHF
-,-,TRBJ1-6,TRBV6-6,TGTGCCAGCAGGAACGGACAGACCTATAATTCACCCCTCCACTTT,CASRNGQTYNSPLHF
-,-,TRBJ1-1,TRBV7-9,TGTGCCAGCAGCTTACTCCCACTTGCTGGGGCTTTCTTT,CASSLLPLAGAFF
-,-,TRBJ1-5,TRBV9,TGTGCCAGCAGCGTAGGTCATAATAGCAATCAGCCCCAGCATTTT,CASSVGHNSNQPQHF
-,TRBD1,TRBJ1-2,TRBV7-2,TGTGCCAGCAGCACGTCCATAACAGGGGCGGGAGGCTACACCTTC,CASSTSITGAGGYTF
-,-,TRBJ2-5,TRBV7-2,TGTGCCAGCAGCTTAAAGTTCAGGGGCCTCCAAGAGACCCAGTACTTC,CASSLKFRGLQETQYF
-,-,TRBJ2-1,TRBV24-1,TGTGCCACCGGGGGGGCGGGGTACAATGAGCAGTTCTTC,CATGGAGYNEQFF
once,-,TRBJ2-3,TRBV5-1,TGCGCCAGCAGCTTGGATTCAGGGACGACGCAGTATTTT,CASSLDSGTTQYF
once,-,TRBJ1-2,TRBV2,TGTGCCAGCAAAGAAGGGACATCTTCTAACTATGGCTACACCTTC,CASKEGTSSNYGYTF
-,-,TRBJ1-6,TRBV9,TGTGCCAGCAGCGTAGACCAGTCGGGAAATTCACCCCTCCACTTT,CASSVDQSGNSPLHF
-,-,TRBJ1-3,TRBV6-5,TGTGCCAGCAGTTACAAGAACACCATATATTTT,CASSYKNTIYF
-,-,TRBJ1-3,TRBV6-6,TGTGCCAGCAGCAATCCAGGGGAGGGAAACACCATATATTTT,CASSNPGEGNTIYF
-,-,TRBJ1-5,TRBV5-1,TGCGCCAGCAGCTTGGCAGGGACGGCTAATCAGCCCCAGCATTTT,CASSLAGTANQPQHF
-,-,TRBJ2-7,TRBV18,TGTGCCAGCTCACTAACGGGGGTGAGCGAGCAGTACTTC,CASSLTGVSEQYF
-,-,TRBJ1-2,TRBV6-2/TRBV6-3,TGTGCCAGCAGTCAACAGGGCCGCTATGGCTACACCTTC,CASSQQGRYGYTF
-,-,TRBJ1-5,TRBV5-1,TGCGCCAGCAGCCCGGGGCTGGACCAGCCCCAGCATTTT,CASSPGLDQPQHF
few,TRBD1,TRBJ1-2,TRBV6-5,TGTGCCAGCATGGGACAGACATATGGCTACACCTTC,CASMGQTYGYTF
-,TRBD1,TRBJ2-7,TRBV6-5,TGTGCCAGCAGGAGGGACAGGGGGCAACCGGAGCAGTACTTC,CASRRDRGQPEQYF
-,TRBD2,TRBJ2-5,TRBV5-6,TGTGCCAGCAGCGTAGCGGGGGTACGGGAGACCCAGTACTTC,CASSVAGVRETQYF
-,-,TRBJ1-4,TRBV19,TGTGCCAGTAGTATCCGACAGGAAGAAAAACTGTTTTTT,CASSIRQEEKLFF